This TCR beta chain was identified during a study of blood T cell repertoires in COVID-19. In the study overall: The samples span acute and convalescent COVID-19 from the United States, Italy and Spain. From T cells, B-cell-depleted T cells, or PBMCs came the material, which was cDNA or gDNA.

Source study methods: By means of reference gene primer amplification, nucleated cell counts were estimated. Clones were sequenced by immunoSEQ multiplex PCR, and TCRdb holds only the in-frame ones, with some missing. V and J calls and clone size are those listed in that table; D and trimming were worked out from the DNA. The sample lists fewer than 200,000 clones, 80% to 90% occurring once. This CDR3 spans 14 amino acids. After removal of 5 bases from V and 6 bases from J, the junction contained 9 bases not matched to a gene. Germline lookup yields CDR1 SEHNR and CDR2 FQNEAQ (reference sequence). The source material was peripheral blood. This clonotype originated in a man aged 40-49 years with acute or convalescent COVID-19. The V gene is TRBV7-9, the J gene TRBJ2-7, with TRBD2 matching 8 bases. CDR3 amino acids: CASSNRRGVSEQYF. Here the CDR3 DNA reads TGTGCCAGCAGCAACCGGCGGGGGGTGAGCGAGCAGTACTTC.